This is a list of T cell receptor beta chains from one sample in a study of blood T cell repertoires in COVID-19. Sequencing was performed with immunoSEQ multiplex PCR; in TCRdb, only in-frame clones are kept and a portion is missing. Of approximately 260,000 clones in the sample, 84% are singletons; the top ten hold about 9.1%. Sequences were obtained from peripheral blood. The receptors were sampled from a human donor in a cohort sampled during active COVID-19. Both conserved end residues are part of each CDR3.

TRBV2 CASSDRVYEQYF
TRBV5-1 CASRAGRSQYEQYF
TRBV15 CATSRNLISGGDEQFF
TRBV6-5 CASRYYNEQFF
TRBV27 CASKGLGEAFF
TRBV2 CASSPLSSMANEKLFF
TRBV6-6 CASSYPRAQATYGYTF
TRBV27 CASSWLAGAVGELFF
TRBV19 CASSIITANYGYTF
TRBV4-2 CASSLGGYNEKLFF
TRBV5-8 CASSFWSGGGNGGTQYF